The clone carrying this T cell receptor beta chain was detected many times. Its antigen remains unidentified. The data were obtained in a study of identical twins. Findings and limits, study-wide: A partial confounding effect on zero-insertion analyses could come from invariant MAIT and iNKT cells. Cord blood beta clonotypes that were abundant carried fewer insertions, and memory repertoires showed no such trend.

Healthy Caucasians were all of the donors. CDR1 KGHDR and CDR2 SFDVKD come from the germline V gene. J was trimmed by 4 bases and V by 3 bases; bases with no gene match: 4. The CDR3 runs to 16 residues. Through template switching, a universal primer site was introduced, and the cDNA contained unique molecular identifiers. MiXCR, applied by TCRdb to the 5' RACE reads, yields one record per CDR3 protein. The sample records 130,000 to 150,000 distinct CDR3 sequences, under 4.5% being singletons. The sequence came from a man aged 18 to 30 in good health. Sequenced input: memory T cells sorted from blood. The chain recombines TRBV24-1 with TRBJ2-5; 13 nucleotides align to TRBD2. This CDR3 is CATSDPLAGGGETQYF. The DNA of the CDR3 is TGTGCCACCAGTGATCCACTAGCGGGAGGGGGAGAGACCCAGTACTTC.